The rows below give T cell receptor beta chains drawn from one sample of a study of blood T cell repertoires in COVID-19. Generated by immunoSEQ multiplex PCR, the TCRdb table keeps only in-frame clones and is missing some. The profile shows 270,000 or so clones, roughly nine tenths of them singletons. The sample comprised peripheral blood. All receptors come from a woman aged 30 to 39 with COVID-19, enrolled during active disease. CDR3s include the opening cysteine and the closing phenylalanine or tryptophan. The order of the fields is clone size, D gene, J gene, V gene, CDR3 protein, CDR3 DNA. The D gene is left open where the match is weak. Some rows mark clone size as missing; the rest say once, few, many or name a class of expanded clone.

abundance: -
d_gene: -
j_gene: TRBJ1-1
v_gene: TRBV7-9
CDR3aa: CASSQSELRNLRNTEAFF
CDR3nt: TGTGCCAGCAGTCAATCGGAGCTTCGGAACCTCAGGAACACTGAAGCTTTCTTT

abundance: -
d_gene: TRBD1
j_gene: TRBJ2-7
v_gene: TRBV19
CDR3aa: CASSLRSTGGPYEQYF
CDR3nt: TGTGCCAGTAGTCTGCGGTCCACAGGGGGCCCCTACGAGCAGTACTTC

abundance: -
d_gene: -
j_gene: TRBJ1-6
v_gene: TRBV11-3
CDR3aa: CASSLMGGTFNSPLHF
CDR3nt: TGTGCCAGCAGCCTAATGGGGGGGACTTTTAATTCACCCCTCCACTTT

abundance: -
d_gene: -
j_gene: TRBJ1-1
v_gene: TRBV25-1
CDR3aa: CASSEGHANTEAFF
CDR3nt: TGTGCCAGCAGTGAAGGACACGCGAACACTGAAGCTTTCTTT

abundance: few
d_gene: -
j_gene: TRBJ1-1
v_gene: TRBV9
CDR3aa: CASSPGGAGTEAFF
CDR3nt: TGTGCCAGCAGCCCGGGGGGGGCGGGCACTGAAGCTTTCTTT

abundance: -
d_gene: TRBD1
j_gene: TRBJ1-2
v_gene: TRBV27
CDR3aa: CASSWTGGSGYTF
CDR3nt: TGTGCCAGCAGTTGGACAGGGGGCAGTGGCTACACCTTC

abundance: few
d_gene: TRBD1
j_gene: TRBJ2-2
v_gene: TRBV20-1
CDR3aa: CSAGDRGNTGELFF
CDR3nt: TGCAGTGCTGGTGACAGGGGTAACACCGGGGAGCTGTTTTTT

abundance: once
d_gene: -
j_gene: TRBJ1-5
v_gene: TRBV19
CDR3aa: CASSIRDTNQPQHF
CDR3nt: TGTGCCAGTAGTATACGGGATACCAATCAGCCCCAGCATTTT

abundance: -
d_gene: -
j_gene: TRBJ1-1
v_gene: TRBV30
CDR3aa: CVSVGGRNTEAFF
CDR3nt: TGTGTCTCGGTTGGAGGGAGAAACACTGAAGCTTTCTTT

abundance: -
d_gene: TRBD1
j_gene: TRBJ2-7
v_gene: TRBV19
CDR3aa: CAITSRDRGARGGEQYF
CDR3nt: TGTGCCATAACCTCGCGGGACAGGGGAGCCCGGGGGGGAGAGCAGTACTTC

abundance: -
d_gene: TRBD1
j_gene: TRBJ2-4
v_gene: TRBV2
CDR3aa: CASSTQGAKNIQYF
CDR3nt: TGTGCCAGCAGCACACAGGGGGCGAAAAACATTCAGTACTTC

abundance: -
d_gene: TRBD1
j_gene: TRBJ1-6
v_gene: TRBV6-5
CDR3aa: CASSRDRYNSPLHF
CDR3nt: TGTGCCAGCAGTCGGGACAGGTATAATTCACCCCTCCACTTT

abundance: -
d_gene: -
j_gene: TRBJ2-7
v_gene: TRBV25-1
CDR3aa: CASSELGQGYEQYF
CDR3nt: TGTGCCAGCAGTGAATTGGGCCAGGGTTACGAGCAGTACTTC

abundance: few
d_gene: TRBD1
j_gene: TRBJ1-5
v_gene: TRBV18
CDR3aa: CASSPQGASEQPQHF
CDR3nt: TGTGCCAGCTCACCACAGGGGGCATCGGAACAGCCCCAGCATTTT

abundance: -
d_gene: TRBD1
j_gene: TRBJ2-7
v_gene: TRBV7-9
CDR3aa: CASSFRGQGNYEQYF
CDR3nt: TGTGCCAGCAGCTTTCGGGGACAGGGTAACTACGAGCAGTACTTC

abundance: -
d_gene: TRBD1
j_gene: TRBJ2-5
v_gene: TRBV28
CDR3aa: CASSTGTGGVQETQYF
CDR3nt: TGTGCCAGCAGTACGGGGACAGGGGGCGTTCAAGAGACCCAGTACTTC

abundance: -
d_gene: -
j_gene: TRBJ1-1
v_gene: TRBV10-2
CDR3aa: CASTRQSLRTEAFF
CDR3nt: TGCGCCAGCACTCGACAGTCCTTACGAACTGAAGCTTTCTTT

abundance: once
d_gene: -
j_gene: TRBJ1-5
v_gene: TRBV7-9
CDR3aa: CASSSEPGANQPQHF
CDR3nt: TGTGCCAGCAGCTCTGAACCAGGGGCGAATCAGCCCCAGCATTTT

abundance: few
d_gene: TRBD1
j_gene: TRBJ1-1
v_gene: TRBV28
CDR3aa: CASTHLPGQGDTEAFF
CDR3nt: TGTGCCAGCACTCACCTTCCCGGACAGGGAGACACTGAAGCTTTCTTT

abundance: -
d_gene: -
j_gene: TRBJ2-5
v_gene: TRBV18
CDR3aa: CASSPYTGGQETQYF
CDR3nt: TGTGCCAGCTCACCATACACCGGGGGCCAAGAGACCCAGTACTTC

abundance: -
d_gene: TRBD1
j_gene: TRBJ1-5
v_gene: TRBV19
CDR3aa: CASTYRDRSFNQPQHF
CDR3nt: TGTGCCAGTACTTACCGGGACAGATCCTTTAATCAGCCCCAGCATTTT

abundance: -
d_gene: TRBD1
j_gene: TRBJ1-5
v_gene: TRBV6-5
CDR3aa: CASSSGQGAGQPQHF
CDR3nt: TGTGCCAGCTCTTCAGGGCAGGGGGCGGGTCAGCCCCAGCATTTT

abundance: few
d_gene: TRBD1
j_gene: TRBJ1-2
v_gene: TRBV5-4
CDR3aa: CASSKGQGDYTF
CDR3nt: TGTGCCAGCAGCAAGGGACAGGGGGACTACACCTTC

abundance: -
d_gene: TRBD1
j_gene: TRBJ2-5
v_gene: TRBV5-4
CDR3aa: CASSLGTGGGQETQYF
CDR3nt: TGTGCCAGCAGCTTGGGTACAGGGGGCGGTCAAGAGACCCAGTACTTC

abundance: -
d_gene: -
j_gene: TRBJ2-5
v_gene: TRBV3-1/TRBV3-2
CDR3aa: CASSPFGVAAWETQYF
CDR3nt: TGTGCCAGCAGCCCGTTTGGGGTAGCGGCGTGGGAGACCCAGTACTTC

abundance: -
d_gene: -
j_gene: TRBJ1-2
v_gene: TRBV20-1
CDR3aa: CSAWSRQQWFF
CDR3nt: TGCAGTGCGTGGAGTCGACAGCAGTGGTTCTTC

abundance: -
d_gene: TRBD2
j_gene: TRBJ2-1
v_gene: TRBV7-9
CDR3aa: CASGREGDNEQFF
CDR3nt: TGTGCCAGCGGACGGGAGGGGGACAATGAGCAGTTCTTC

abundance: -
d_gene: -
j_gene: TRBJ1-5
v_gene: TRBV7-6
CDR3aa: CASSLGPYSNQPQHF
CDR3nt: TGTGCCAGCAGCTTAGGTCCGTATAGCAATCAGCCCCAGCATTTT

abundance: once
d_gene: -
j_gene: TRBJ1-1
v_gene: TRBV29-1
CDR3aa: CSVVRGTEAFF
CDR3nt: TGCAGCGTTGTTCGGGGAACTGAAGCTTTCTTT